This T cell receptor beta chain appears in the sequencing data of a study of blood T cell repertoires in COVID-19. Authors' processing steps: Estimation of nucleated cell counts relied on the amplification of reference gene primers. Sequenced by immunoSEQ multiplex PCR; TCRdb stores in-frame clones only, minus some. V and J calls and clone size come straight from that table; D and trimming were deduced from the DNA. This repertoire shows about 85,000 clones, 89% found once; its top ten account for roughly 2.3%. V lost 3 bases, J lost 2 bases, and 16 bases lay in between. Germline V gene sequence: CDR1 SQVTM, CDR2 ANQGSEA. The CDR3 is 15 amino acids.

This chain uses TRBV29-1 with TRBJ1-2, with D possibly being TRBD1 (6 bases). This TCR derives from a man aged 45 to 65 with acute or convalescent COVID-19. Sequenced material: peripheral blood. In DNA, the CDR3 is TGCAGCGTTGATGCTCGGGGGGCCTCAAACTATGGCTACACCTTC. Translation gives CSVDARGASNYGYTF.